One and the same sample provided the 28 T cell receptor beta chains below, sequenced in a study of shared clonotypes between healthy human individuals. Only CD45RO-negative cells positively selected for CCR7 counted as naive CD8 cells, so terminally differentiated effector memory CD45RA+ cells were excluded. TCRdb's copy holds only in-frame clones and misses some; the assay was immunoSEQ multiplex PCR. The table includes around 2.1 million clones, 85% to 95% detected once. Sequenced material: naive CD8+ T cells from PBMCs. These receptors came from a man younger than 35 in good health. Some clones in this sample may be carry-over from other donors' samples.

The chain recombines TRBV6-9 with TRBJ2-5; 9 bases are a match to TRBD2. The V gene's germline CDR1 is MNHGY and CDR2 SVAAGI. The V gene end was trimmed by 8 bases and the J gene end by 2 bases; junction bases not matched to a gene: 12. This CDR3 has 16 amino acids. CDR3 DNA sequence: TGTGCCAGCTCGTCCTTTAAGGCGGGAGGGCAAGAGACCCAGTACTTC. Encoded protein: CASSSFKAGGQETQYF.

This chain links TRBV4-3 with TRBJ2-1, with D perhaps TRBD2 (6 bases). Trimming took off 4 bases at V and 5 bases at J, with 12 bases between the two ends. The CDR3 contains 14 residues. Germline CDR1 is LGHNA and CDR2 is YSLEER. CDR3 amino acids: CASSRVADNNEQFF. The CDR3 nucleotides are TGCGCCAGCAGCCGGGTAGCGGATAACAATGAGCAGTTCTTC.

The V call is TRBV9, the J call TRBJ2-2; D gene uncertain. Trimming took off 0 bases at V and 6 bases at J, with 3 bases between the two ends. Germline-derived CDR1 and CDR2 are SGDLS and YYNGEE. The CDR3 runs to 12 residues. The CDR3 sequence is CASSVDAGELFF. Here the CDR3 DNA reads TGTGCCAGCAGCGTAGATGCCGGGGAGCTGTTTTTT. The full variable domain, in which reference TRBV9 and TRBJ2-2 provide the parts outside the CDR3, is DSGVTQTPKHLITATGQRVTLRCSPRSGDLSVYWYQQSLDQGLQFLIQYYNGEERAKGNILERFSAQQFPDLHSELNLSSLELGDSALYFCASSVDAGELFFGEGSRLTVL.

The chain carries TRBV7-9 and TRBJ2-1; possible D gene TRBD2, 6 bases. V was pared by 5 bases and J by 0 bases, with 11 bases between. Germline V gene sequence: CDR1 SEHNR, CDR2 FQNEAQ (reference sequence). This CDR3 contains 15 residues. The CDR3 DNA sequence: TGTGCCAGCAGCCCCTCGCGGGGCTCCTACAATGAGCAGTTCTTC. Translating it yields CASSPSRGSYNEQFF.

The chain recombines TRBV11-2 with TRBJ2-5; D possibly corresponds to TRBD1 (6 bases). Germline assignment: CDR1 SGHAT and CDR2 FQNNGV. The CDR3 is 12 amino acids. V lost 5 bases to trimming and J lost 4 bases, with 8 bases between them. CDR3 in amino acids: CASSPRGETQYF. The CDR3 nucleotides are TGTGCCAGCAGCCCCAGGGGAGAGACCCAGTACTTC. Filled out from reference TRBV11-2 and TRBJ2-5, the complete variable domain reads EAGVAQSPRYKIIEKRQSVAFWCNPISGHATLYWYQQILGQGPKLLIQFQNNGVVDDSQLPKDRFSAERLKGVDSTLKIQPAKLEDSAVYLCASSPRGETQYFGPGTRLLVL.

The chain has TRBV28 and TRBJ2-1; D might be TRBD2 (5 bases). Germline values: CDR1 MDHEN, CDR2 SYDVKM. The V gene lost 3 bases and the J gene lost 11 bases, with 32 bases spanning the gap. The CDR3 has 19 residues. CDR3 in amino acids: CASSLAPWTGSTEYGKQFF. The CDR3 DNA reads TGTGCCAGCAGTTTGGCCCCTTGGACGGGGAGTACTGAGTATGGGAAGCAGTTCTTC.

V and J are TRBV19 and TRBJ1-2; tentatively, D is TRBD1 (5 bases). The CDR3 sequence is 15 residues long. Germline values: CDR1 LNHDA, CDR2 SQIVND (reference sequence). V lost 5 bases, J lost 6 bases, and 19 bases lay in between. The CDR3 DNA reads TGTGCCAGTAGTCAACTTGTACAGGCCGGGGATGGCTACACCTTC. Protein product: CASSQLVQAGDGYTF. The whole variable domain, filled in from reference TRBV19 and TRBJ1-2, reads DGGITQSPKYLFRKEGQNVTLSCEQNLNHDAMYWYRQDPGQGLRLIYYSQIVNDFQKGDIAEGYSVSREKKESFPLTVTSAQKNPTAFYLCASSQLVQAGDGYTFGSGTRLTVV.

The chain employs TRBV7-9 and TRBJ2-7; no clear D gene. CDR1 and CDR2 (germline): SEHNR, FQNEAQ (reference sequence). The V end was cut by 0 bases, the J end by 9 bases, with 6 bases between. This CDR3 is 11 amino acids long. The CDR3 loop is CASSLAAGQYF. The CDR3 DNA is TGTGCCAGCAGCTTAGCGGCAGGGCAGTACTTC.

The J gene is TRBJ1-4, the V gene TRBV2, with D unclear. V lost 6 bases and J lost 7, with 12 bases in between. This CDR3 contains 13 residues. Germline CDR1 SNHLY, CDR2 FYNNEI. The CDR3 DNA reads as TGTGCCAGCAGACCACGGGGTGTTGAAAAACTGTTTTTT. Its protein is CASRPRGVEKLFF. Variable domain in full (rest from reference TRBV2 and TRBJ1-4): EPEVTQTPSHQVTQMGQEVILRCVPISNHLYFYWYRQILGQKVEFLVSFYNNEISEKSEIFDDQFSVERPDGSNFTLKIRSTKLEDSAMYFCASRPRGVEKLFFGSGTQLSVL.

Notes on this clone: Other nucleotide sequences from this sample produce the same CDR3. This chain uses TRBV28 with TRBJ2-4; weak D call: TRBD2 (6 bases). The CDR3 runs to 14 residues. V dropped 3 bases and J dropped 0 bases, with 6 bases sitting between them. Germline lookup yields CDR1 MDHEN and CDR2 SYDVKM. The CDR3 is CASSLGGAKNIQYF. The DNA for the CDR3 is TGTGCCAGCAGTTTGGGGGGAGCCAAAAACATTCAGTACTTC.

J is TRBJ2-7 and V is TRBV2; perhaps D is TRBD1 or TRBD2 (5 bases each). With 9 bases removed from V and 4 bases from J, the gap between germline ends came to 22 bases. Germline V lookup: CDR1 SNHLY, CDR2 FYNNEI. CDR3 length: 15 residues. CDR3 sequence reads: CASYPGDHNSYEQYF. CDR3 in DNA: TGTGCCAGTTACCCCGGGGACCACAACTCATACGAGCAGTACTTC.

This clone was recorded once. The chain carries TRBV11-2 and TRBJ2-1, with 7 bases lining up with TRBD1. V was clipped by 2 bases and J by 6 bases; unmatched bases: 1. Germline CDR1 is SGHAT and CDR2 is FQNNGV. The CDR3 covers 13 residues. The CDR3 DNA reads as TGTGCCAGCAGCTTACGACAGGGCAATGAGCAGTTCTTC. Its translation is CASSLRQGNEQFF.

The gene calls are TRBV7-9 and TRBJ2-2, with D tentatively TRBD1 (5 bases). CDR1 and CDR2 from the germline V gene are SEHNR and FQNEAQ (reference sequence). Trimming took off 2 bases at V and 6 bases at J, with 19 bases between the two ends. CDR3 length equals 17 residues. CDR3 DNA: TGTGCCAGCAGCTTACAGGGTTGGGAAGTACGGGCCGGGGAGCTGTTTTTT. This codes for CASSLQGWEVRAGELFF.

The chain couples TRBV6-1 to TRBJ2-7, with a weak D call TRBD2 (6 bases). Between the trimmed V and J ends, which lost 8 bases and 6 bases, there was a span of 11 bases. The germline gives CDR1 MNHNS, CDR2 SASEGT. This CDR3 is built from 11 residues. This CDR3 is CASPSGLEQYF. CDR3 in DNA: TGTGCCAGCCCCAGCGGGCTCGAGCAGTACTTC.

The J gene is TRBJ2-7, the V gene TRBV28; the D gene is possibly TRBD2 (5 bases). Germline-derived CDR1 and CDR2 are MDHEN and SYDVKM. This CDR3 region has 12 residues. Trimming pared 5 bases from V and 5 bases from J, leaving 10 bases between. The CDR3 is CASSGDYHEQYF. Written as DNA, the CDR3 is TGTGCCAGCAGTGGAGACTATCACGAGCAGTACTTC. The whole variable domain, filled in from reference TRBV28 and TRBJ2-7, reads DVKVTQSSRYLVKRTGEKVFLECVQDMDHENMFWYRQDPGLGLRLIYFSYDVKMKEKGDIPEGYSVSREKKERFSLILESASTNQTSMYLCASSGDYHEQYFGPGTRLTVT.

The V call is TRBV27, the J call TRBJ2-5, with D unresolved. Germline loops: CDR1 MNHEY, CDR2 SMNVEV (reference sequence). V shed 2 bases and J shed 5 bases, with 12 bases lying between them. CDR3 size: 14 residues. The CDR3 DNA sequence: TGTGCCAGCAGTTTAATTGCCCCCAGCGAGACCCAGTACTTC. This gives the protein CASSLIAPSETQYF.

This chain links TRBV4-3 with TRBJ1-2; D gene ambiguous. Trimming cost V 0 bases and J 0 bases, with 14 bases left between them. There are 17 residues in the CDR3. Germline-derived CDR1 and CDR2 are LGHNA and YSLEER. The CDR3 sequence is CASSQDLIVRSNYGYTF. The CDR3 coding sequence is TGCGCCAGCAGCCAAGATCTTATTGTCAGATCTAACTATGGCTACACCTTC.

J is TRBJ2-7 and V is TRBV21-1; the D call of TRBD1 is as the table states it, not checked on the DNA. TRBV21-1 is flagged as a pseudogene. The CDR3 contains 15 residues. For the CDR3, the DNA is TGTGCCAGCAGCAGCCTCGGGACAGGGATCAACGAGCAGTACTTC. Residues: CASSSLGTGINEQYF.

This chain links TRBV4-1 with TRBJ2-5, with 10 bases lining up with TRBD1. The germline V gene encodes CDR1 MGHRA and CDR2 YSYEKL. The J segment lost 4 bases and the V segment lost 0 bases, leaving 20 bases of the junction unmatched. CDR3 length: 21 residues. The CDR3 sequence is CASSQDWAPGTGEIGSETQYF. CDR3 in DNA: TGCGCCAGCAGCCAAGATTGGGCCCCAGGGACAGGGGAGATAGGGTCAGAGACCCAGTACTTC.

V usage is TRBV27 and J usage is TRBJ1-2; D is unresolved. Germline V gives CDR1 MNHEY, CDR2 SMNVEV (reference sequence). The CDR3 is made up of 16 amino acids. V lost 4 bases to trimming and J lost 0 bases, with 15 bases between them. CDR3 region: CASSWGKHTANYGYTF. CDR3 sequence (DNA): TGTGCCAGCAGTTGGGGAAAACACACCGCTAACTATGGCTACACCTTC.

The chain has TRBV27 and TRBJ2-7; D gene unclear. V lost 0 bases and J lost 6, with 12 bases in between. The CDR3 has 14 amino acids. From germline, CDR1 is MNHEY and CDR2 SMNVEV (reference sequence). The CDR3 DNA reads as TGTGCCAGCAGTTTATCGGATGAGTATACCGAGCAGTACTTC. This translates into CASSLSDEYTEQYF.

On this clone: An end of the junction differs from the germline gene, which may be a read error. The chain combines TRBV4-1 with TRBJ2-5, with TRBD2 matching 8 bases. The CDR3 contains 15 residues. Germline lookup yields CDR1 MGHRA and CDR2 YSYEKL. The CDR3 DNA is TGCGCCAGCAGCCTCCCACTAGCGGCCGGAGAGGCCCAGTACTTC. Residues: CASSLPLAAGEAQYF.

As regards this clone: The junction departs from germline at one end; a sequencing error may be responsible. The sample holds other DNA sequences that translate to the same CDR3. The J gene is TRBJ2-1, the V gene TRBV27; D unresolved. Germline CDR1 MNHEY, CDR2 SMNVEV (reference sequence). The CDR3 is 11 residues long. In nucleotides, the CDR3 is TGCGCCAGCAGTCTTTACAATGAGCAGTTCTTC. Its protein is CASSLYNEQFF.

The CDR3 nucleotides are TGTGCCAGCAGCTCTCGGAAGGGGGGTGATACGCAGTATTTT. It translates to CASSSRKGGDTQYF. V usage is TRBV9 and J usage is TRBJ2-3; D possibly matches TRBD1 or TRBD2 (6 bases each). This CDR3 is built from 14 residues. The germline gives CDR1 SGDLS, CDR2 YYNGEE. Trimming removed 4 bases at V and 6 bases at J, with 15 bases between. Full variable domain (remainder filled in from reference TRBV9 and TRBJ2-3): DSGVTQTPKHLITATGQRVTLRCSPRSGDLSVYWYQQSLDQGLQFLIQYYNGEERAKGNILERFSAQQFPDLHSELNLSSLELGDSALYFCASSSRKGGDTQYFGPGTRLTVL.

V usage is TRBV7-2 and J usage is TRBJ1-2; D unresolved. The germline CDR1 and CDR2 sequences are SGHTA and FQGNSA. The CDR3 is 18 amino acids. The V gene lost 1 base and the J gene lost 4 bases, with 22 bases spanning the gap. Written as DNA, the CDR3 is TGTGCCAGCAGCTTAGTGGTCCCCCGAGGGCAGACCCTCTATGGCTACACCTTC. This sequence encodes CASSLVVPRGQTLYGYTF.

The CDR3 loop reads CASSLIWGGELFF. The CDR3 DNA reads as TGTGCCAGCAGTTTAATCTGGGGCGGGGAGCTGTTTTTT. The J gene is TRBJ2-2, the V gene TRBV27; D uncertain. Deletions cut 2 bases from V and 7 bases from J, with 8 bases between. Germline lookup yields CDR1 MNHEY and CDR2 SMNVEV (reference sequence). The CDR3 runs 13 residues.

V gene TRBV7-9 combines with J gene TRBJ2-2, with a weak D call TRBD1 (5 bases). Germline V gene lookup returns CDR1 SEHNR and CDR2 FQNEAQ (reference sequence). V was cut by 1 base and J by 6 bases, with 15 bases left in between. The CDR3 loop spans 16 amino acids. Written as DNA, the CDR3 is TGTGCCAGCAGCTTAGAGGCAGGGTTGGTTGCCGGGGAGCTGTTTTTT. Its protein product is CASSLEAGLVAGELFF.

V and J are TRBV10-3 and TRBJ2-7; 9 nucleotides align to TRBD2. After removal of 0 bases from V and 2 bases from J, the junction contained 2 bases not matched to a gene. The CDR3 loop spans 15 amino acids. Germline V lookup: CDR1 ENHRY, CDR2 SYGVKD. The CDR3 here is CAISESTSGPYEQYF. The CDR3 nucleotides are TGTGCCATCAGTGAGTCGACTAGCGGACCCTACGAGCAGTACTTC.